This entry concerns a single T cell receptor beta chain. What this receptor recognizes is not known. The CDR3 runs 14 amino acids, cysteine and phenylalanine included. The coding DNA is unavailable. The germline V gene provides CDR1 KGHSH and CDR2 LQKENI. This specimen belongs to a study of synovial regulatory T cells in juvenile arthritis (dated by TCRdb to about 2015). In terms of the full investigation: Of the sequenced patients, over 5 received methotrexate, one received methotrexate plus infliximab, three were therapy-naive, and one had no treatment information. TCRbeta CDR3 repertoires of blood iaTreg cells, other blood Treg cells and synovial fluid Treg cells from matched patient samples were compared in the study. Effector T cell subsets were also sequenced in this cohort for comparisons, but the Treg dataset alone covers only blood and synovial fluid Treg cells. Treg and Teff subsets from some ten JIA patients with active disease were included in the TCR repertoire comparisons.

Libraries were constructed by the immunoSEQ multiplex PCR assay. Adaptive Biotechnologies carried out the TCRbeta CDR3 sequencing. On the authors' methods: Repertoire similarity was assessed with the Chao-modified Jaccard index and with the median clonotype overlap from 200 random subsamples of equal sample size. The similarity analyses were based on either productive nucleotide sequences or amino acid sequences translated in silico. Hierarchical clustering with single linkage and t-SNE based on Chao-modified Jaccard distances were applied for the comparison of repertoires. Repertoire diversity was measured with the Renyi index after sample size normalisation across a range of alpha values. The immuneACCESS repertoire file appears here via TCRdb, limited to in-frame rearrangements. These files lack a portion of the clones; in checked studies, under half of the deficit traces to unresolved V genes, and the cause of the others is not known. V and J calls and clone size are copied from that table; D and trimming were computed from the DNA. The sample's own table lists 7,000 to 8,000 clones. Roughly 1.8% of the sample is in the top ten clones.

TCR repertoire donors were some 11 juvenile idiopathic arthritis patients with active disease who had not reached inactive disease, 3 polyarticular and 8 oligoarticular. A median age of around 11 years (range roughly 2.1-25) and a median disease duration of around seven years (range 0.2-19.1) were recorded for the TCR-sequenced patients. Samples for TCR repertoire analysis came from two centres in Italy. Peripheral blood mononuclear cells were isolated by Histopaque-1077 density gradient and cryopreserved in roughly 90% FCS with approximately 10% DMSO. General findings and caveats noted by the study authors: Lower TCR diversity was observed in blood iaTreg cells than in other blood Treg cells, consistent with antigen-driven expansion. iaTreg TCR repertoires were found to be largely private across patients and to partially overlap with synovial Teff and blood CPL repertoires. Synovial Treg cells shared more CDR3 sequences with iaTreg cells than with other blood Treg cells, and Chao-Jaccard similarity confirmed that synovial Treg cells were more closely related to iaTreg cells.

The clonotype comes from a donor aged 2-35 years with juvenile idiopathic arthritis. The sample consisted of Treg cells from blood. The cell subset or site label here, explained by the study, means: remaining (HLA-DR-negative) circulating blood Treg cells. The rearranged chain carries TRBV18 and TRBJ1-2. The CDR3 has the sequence CASSPRGANYGYTF.